Reported below is one T cell receptor beta chain. The source of the sample is a study of OX40 agonist ivuxolimab in advanced cancers. Libraries were prepared by immunoSEQ multiplex PCR; TCRdb keeps only in-frame clonotypes and omits some of them. Found here are tens of thousands of clones, 80% to 90% of them singletons; the top ten hold 9.5% to 14%. After removal of 0 bases from V and 8 bases from J, the junction contained 10 bases not matched to a gene. Per germline, CDR1 SGHVS and CDR2 FQNEAQ. The CDR3 is 16 residues long. Material: CD4+ or CD8+ T cells sorted from blood, obtained in a trial of the OX40 agonist ivuxolimab. The rearrangement uses TRBV7-8 and TRBJ2-7; TRBD2 matches 10 bases. The sequence was collected from an adult with an advanced solid tumor such as melanoma, head and neck, liver or kidney cancer. The CDR3, as DNA: TGTGCCAGCAGCTTAGCGCGGCTAGCGGGGGCCTGGAAGCAGTACTTC. Protein product: CASSLARLAGAWKQYF.